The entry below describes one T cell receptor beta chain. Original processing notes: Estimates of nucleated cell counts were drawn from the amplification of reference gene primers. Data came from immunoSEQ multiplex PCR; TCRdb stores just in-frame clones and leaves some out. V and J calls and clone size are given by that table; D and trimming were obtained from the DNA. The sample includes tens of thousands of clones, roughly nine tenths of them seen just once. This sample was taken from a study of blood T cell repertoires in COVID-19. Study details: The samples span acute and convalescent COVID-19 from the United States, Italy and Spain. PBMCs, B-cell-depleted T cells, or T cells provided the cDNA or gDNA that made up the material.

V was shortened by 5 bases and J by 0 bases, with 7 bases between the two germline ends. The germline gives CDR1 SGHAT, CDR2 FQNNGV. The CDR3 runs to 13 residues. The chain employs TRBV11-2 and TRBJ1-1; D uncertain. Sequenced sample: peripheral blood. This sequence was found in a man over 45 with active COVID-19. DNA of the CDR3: TGTGCCAGCAGCATAAGCGTGAACACTGAAGCTTTCTTT. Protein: CASSISVNTEAFF.